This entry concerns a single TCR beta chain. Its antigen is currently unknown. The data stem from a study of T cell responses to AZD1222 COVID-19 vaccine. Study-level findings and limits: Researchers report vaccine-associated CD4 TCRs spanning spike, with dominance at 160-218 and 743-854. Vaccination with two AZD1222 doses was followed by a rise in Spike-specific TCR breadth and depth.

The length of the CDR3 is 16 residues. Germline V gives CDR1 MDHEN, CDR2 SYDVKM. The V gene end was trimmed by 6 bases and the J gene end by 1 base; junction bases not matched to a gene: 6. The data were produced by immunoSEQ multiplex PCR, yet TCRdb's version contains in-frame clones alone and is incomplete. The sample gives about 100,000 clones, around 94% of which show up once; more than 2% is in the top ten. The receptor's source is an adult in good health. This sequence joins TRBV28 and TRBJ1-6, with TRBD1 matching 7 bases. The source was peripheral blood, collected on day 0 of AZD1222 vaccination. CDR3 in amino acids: CASRVGGRSYNSPLHF. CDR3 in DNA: TGTGCCAGCAGAGTAGGGGGCCGGTCCTATAATTCACCCCTCCACTTT. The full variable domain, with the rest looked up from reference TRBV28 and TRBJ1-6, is DVKVTQSSRYLVKRTGEKVFLECVQDMDHENMFWYRQDPGLGLRLIYFSYDVKMKEKGDIPEGYSVSREKKERFSLILESASTNQTSMYLCASRVGGRSYNSPLHFGNGTRLTVT.